Listed below are T cell receptor beta chains from one sample, sequenced in a study of cytomegalovirus exposure and HLA in healthy donors. Sequencing was performed with immunoSEQ multiplex PCR; in TCRdb, only in-frame clones are kept and a portion is missing. Altogether about 120,000 clones are present, 60% to 85% being singletons, with the ten largest covering more than 10%. The sample comprised PBMCs. All receptors come from a woman aged 40 to 50 in good health and CMV-seropositive. Each CDR3 is given with its conserved first and last residue. The order of the fields is D gene, V gene, J gene, clone size, CDR3 DNA, CDR3 protein. The D gene is left open where the match is weak. Not all rows give a size; the values are once, few, many and, for expanded clones, a class.

TRBD2	TRBV30	TRBJ2-5	NA	TGTGCCTGGAGCAAAGCGGGGGTGGAGACCCAGTACTTC	CAWSKAGVETQYF
TRBD1	TRBV5-1	TRBJ2-7	NA	TGCGCCAGCAGCCCTGGACAGGGAGCCATAGGCGAGCAGTACTTC	CASSPGQGAIGEQYF
TRBD2	TRBV7-8	TRBJ2-7	NA	TGTGCCAGCAGCTTAGCGTACCGGGGCGGGGGGGCGTCCTACGAGCAGTACTTC	CASSLAYRGGGASYEQYF
NA	TRBV5-1	TRBJ2-5	once	TGCGCCAGCAGCCTGATCGGGGGGCCGGGTGAGACCCAGTACTTC	CASSLIGGPGETQYF
NA	TRBV19	TRBJ2-5	NA	TGTGCCAGTAGTAACAGGCTGCAAGAGACCCAGTACTTC	CASSNRLQETQYF
NA	TRBV13	TRBJ2-1	NA	TGTGCCAGCAGCCCCCCCGACACCTACAATGAGCAGTTCTTC	CASSPPDTYNEQFF
TRBD1	TRBV29-1	TRBJ1-2	NA	TGCAGCGTTGAAACCCCTGGACAGGGAGGCTATGGCTACACCTTC	CSVETPGQGGYGYTF
TRBD1	TRBV27	TRBJ1-1	NA	TGTGCCAGCAGTTTATATGGGACAGGGGGCGGAACTGAAGCTTTCTTT	CASSLYGTGGGTEAFF
TRBD1	TRBV2	TRBJ2-6	NA	TGTGCCAGCGGCTCACAGGGGCTAGGGGCCAACGTCCTGACTTTC	CASGSQGLGANVLTF
NA	TRBV4-2	TRBJ1-1	NA	TGTGCCAGCAGCTCACAGGTGAACACTGAAGCTTTCTTT	CASSSQVNTEAFF
NA	TRBV15	TRBJ2-3	NA	TGTGCCACCAGCAGGGGCAGCCCAGACACAGATACGCAGTATTTT	CATSRGSPDTDTQYF
NA	TRBV5-1	TRBJ1-4	NA	TGCGCCAGCAGCTTGGAACGGTTTAATGAAAAACTGTTTTTT	CASSLERFNEKLFF
NA	TRBV6-5	TRBJ2-5	NA	TGTGCCAGCAGTTACACAGGAGAAGAGACCCAGTACTTC	CASSYTGEETQYF
TRBD2	TRBV5-4	TRBJ2-3	NA	TGTGCCAGCAGCACCGGGGGGGGACCCCTTACGCAGTATTTT	CASSTGGGPLTQYF
TRBD1	TRBV30	TRBJ2-1	NA	TGTGCCTGGAGTATATGGGGACAGGGTTTAGACAATGAGCAGTTCTTC	CAWSIWGQGLDNEQFF
NA	TRBV6-6	TRBJ1-5	NA	TGTGCCAGCCGGGGGGGAATGAATCAGCCCCAGCATTTT	CASRGGMNQPQHF
TRBD1	TRBV10-3	TRBJ1-1	NA	TGTGCCACCAGGGGGGGTCCCACTGAAGCTTTCTTT	CATRGGPTEAFF
NA	TRBV5-1	TRBJ2-3	NA	TGCGCCAGCAGCTTGCTAACAGGGCTCCGCCTCAGCACAGATACGCAGTATTTT	CASSLLTGLRLSTDTQYF
NA	TRBV10-3	TRBJ1-2	NA	TGTGCCATCAGTGAGGGGCAAACTCGGGGCTATGGCTACACCTTC	CAISEGQTRGYGYTF
NA	TRBV12-5	TRBJ2-7	NA	TGTGCTAGTGGGACGACAGGGACTCTCTACGAGCAGTACTTC	CASGTTGTLYEQYF
NA	TRBV6-5	TRBJ2-3	NA	TGTGCCAGCAGTTACTCGATGGCTCTTGGAGATACGCAGTATTTT	CASSYSMALGDTQYF
NA	TRBV7-9	TRBJ2-3	NA	TGTGCCAGCAGCCTGCTGGGCCATAGCACAGATACGCAGTATTTT	CASSLLGHSTDTQYF
NA	TRBV4-2	TRBJ1-5	NA	TGTGCCAGCAGCCAAGTCGCGTTAGGGGTGGTCAATCAGCCCCAGCATTTT	CASSQVALGVVNQPQHF
TRBD2	TRBV10-3	TRBJ2-3	NA	TGTGCCATCGGACTAGCGGGGGAAGATACGCAGTATTTT	CAIGLAGEDTQYF
TRBD1	TRBV19	TRBJ2-1	NA	TGTGCCAGTAGTTTCCGGGACAGGGTTCGTGAGCAGTTCTTC	CASSFRDRVREQFF
NA	TRBV7-2	TRBJ1-2	NA	TGTGCCAGCAGCTCGACAGGATTTGGCTACACCTTC	CASSSTGFGYTF
NA	TRBV6-1	TRBJ1-2	NA	TGTGCCAGCAGTGAATATACAGGCGCTAACTATGGCTACACCTTC	CASSEYTGANYGYTF
NA	TRBV7-2	TRBJ1-3	few	TGTGCCAGCAGGCAAGGAGGTGGAAACACCATATATTTT	CASRQGGGNTIYF
NA	TRBV19	TRBJ2-3	NA	TGTGCCAGTACTTTGCCAGGCACAGATACGCAGTATTTT	CASTLPGTDTQYF
TRBD1	TRBV6-5	TRBJ1-2	NA	TGTGCCAGCAGGACAGGGGATTATGGCTACACCTTC	CASRTGDYGYTF
NA	TRBV2	TRBJ1-2	NA	TGTGCCAGCAGTGAACATGAGCGGGCCACCTATGGCTACACCTTC	CASSEHERATYGYTF
NA	TRBV11-3	TRBJ2-1	NA	TGTGCCAGCAGCCCCAGCGGTCTCTACAATGAGCAGTTCTTC	CASSPSGLYNEQFF
NA	TRBV9	TRBJ2-7	NA	TGTGCCAGCAGCGACCAAAGGGGGGGCTACGAGCAGTACTTC	CASSDQRGGYEQYF
NA	TRBV5-1	TRBJ1-1	NA	TGCGCCAGCAGCTTCTTGGGACACGGCACTGAAGCTTTCTTT	CASSFLGHGTEAFF
NA	TRBV7-9	TRBJ1-4	few	TGTGCCAGCAGGTCACAGGGTGGGGATAATGAAAAACTGTTTTTT	CASRSQGGDNEKLFF
NA	TRBV30	TRBJ1-6	NA	TGTGCCCGAACGGTCGCCGGGGATTCACCCCTCCACTTT	CARTVAGDSPLHF
TRBD1	TRBV6-5	TRBJ1-3	NA	TGTGCCAGCAGTTACTCTCCGGACAGGCCTGGAAACACCATATATTTT	CASSYSPDRPGNTIYF
TRBD1	TRBV14	TRBJ2-5	NA	TGTGCCAGCAACCGGGACAGGGTTGAGACCCAGTACTTC	CASNRDRVETQYF
TRBD1	TRBV9	TRBJ1-5	NA	TGTGCCAGCAGCGCTCAGGGACAGCTCAATCAGCCCCAGCATTTT	CASSAQGQLNQPQHF
NA	TRBV9	TRBJ1-4	NA	TGTGCCAGCAACCATCAGGGGTTGGGTAATGAAAAACTGTTTTTT	CASNHQGLGNEKLFF